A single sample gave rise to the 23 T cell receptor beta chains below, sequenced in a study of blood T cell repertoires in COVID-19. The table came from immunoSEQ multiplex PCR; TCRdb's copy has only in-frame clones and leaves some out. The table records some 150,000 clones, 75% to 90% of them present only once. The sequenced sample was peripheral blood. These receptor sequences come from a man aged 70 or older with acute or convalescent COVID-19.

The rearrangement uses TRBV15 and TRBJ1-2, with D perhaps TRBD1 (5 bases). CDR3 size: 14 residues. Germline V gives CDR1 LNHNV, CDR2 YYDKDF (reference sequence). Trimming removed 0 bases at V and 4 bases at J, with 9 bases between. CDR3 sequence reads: CATSRDRQGYGYTF. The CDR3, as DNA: TGTGCCACCAGCAGAGATCGGCAGGGCTATGGCTACACCTTC. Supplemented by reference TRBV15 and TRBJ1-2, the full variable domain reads DAMVIQNPRYQVTQFGKPVTLSCSQTLNHNVMYWYQQKSSQAPKLLFHYYDKDFNNEADTPDNFQSRRPNTSFCFLDIRSPGLGDTAMYLCATSRDRQGYGYTFGSGTRLTVV.

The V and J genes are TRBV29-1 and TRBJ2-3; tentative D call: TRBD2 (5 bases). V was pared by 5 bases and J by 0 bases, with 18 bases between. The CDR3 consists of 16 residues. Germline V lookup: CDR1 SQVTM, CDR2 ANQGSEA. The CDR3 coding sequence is TGCAGCGTTACGGGGTACACGTCTCTTAGCACAGATACGCAGTATTTT. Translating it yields CSVTGYTSLSTDTQYF.

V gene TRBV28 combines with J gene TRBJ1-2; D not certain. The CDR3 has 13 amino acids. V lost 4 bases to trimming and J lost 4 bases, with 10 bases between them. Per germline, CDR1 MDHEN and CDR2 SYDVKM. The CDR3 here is CASSSTRIYGYTF. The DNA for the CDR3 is TGTGCCAGCAGTTCGACTCGCATCTATGGCTACACCTTC.

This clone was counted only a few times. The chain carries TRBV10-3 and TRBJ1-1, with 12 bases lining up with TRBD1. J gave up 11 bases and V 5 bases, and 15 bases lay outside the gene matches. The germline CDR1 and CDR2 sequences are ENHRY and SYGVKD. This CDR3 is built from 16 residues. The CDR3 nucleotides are TGTGCCATCAGTCAAAGTTCGGGACAGGGGGCCGCCGTGGCTTTCTTT. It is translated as CAISQSSGQGAAVAFF.

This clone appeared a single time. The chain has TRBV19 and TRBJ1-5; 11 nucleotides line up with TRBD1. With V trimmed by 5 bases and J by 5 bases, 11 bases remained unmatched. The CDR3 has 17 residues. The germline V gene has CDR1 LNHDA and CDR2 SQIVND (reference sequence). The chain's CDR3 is CASSLEGQGADDQPQHF. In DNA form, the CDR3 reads TGTGCCAGTAGTCTCGAAGGACAGGGGGCTGATGATCAGCCCCAGCATTTT.

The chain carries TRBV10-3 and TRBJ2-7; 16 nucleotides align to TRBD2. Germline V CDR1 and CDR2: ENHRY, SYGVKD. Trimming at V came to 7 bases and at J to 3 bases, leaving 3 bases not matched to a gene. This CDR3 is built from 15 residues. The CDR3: CAIKGTSGGDYEQYF. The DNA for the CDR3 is TGTGCCATCAAGGGGACTAGCGGGGGGGACTACGAGCAGTACTTC.

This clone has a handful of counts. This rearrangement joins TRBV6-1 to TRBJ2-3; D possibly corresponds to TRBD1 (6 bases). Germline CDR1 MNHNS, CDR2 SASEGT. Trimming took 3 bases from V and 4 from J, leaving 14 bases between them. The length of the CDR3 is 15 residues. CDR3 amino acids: CASSEPGAVPDTQYF. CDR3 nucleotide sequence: TGTGCCAGCAGTGAGCCAGGGGCGGTCCCAGATACGCAGTATTTT.

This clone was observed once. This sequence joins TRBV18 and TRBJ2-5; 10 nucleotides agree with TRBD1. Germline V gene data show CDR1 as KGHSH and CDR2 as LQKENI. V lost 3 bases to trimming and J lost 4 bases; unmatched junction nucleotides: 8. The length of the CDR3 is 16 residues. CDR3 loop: CASSPLRDRGAETQYF. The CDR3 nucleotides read TGTGCCAGCTCACCCCTCCGGGACAGGGGTGCAGAGACCCAGTACTTC.

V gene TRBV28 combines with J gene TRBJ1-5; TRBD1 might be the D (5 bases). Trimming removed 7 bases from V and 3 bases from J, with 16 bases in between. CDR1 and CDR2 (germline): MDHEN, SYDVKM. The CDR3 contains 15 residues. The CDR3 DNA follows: TGTGCCAGCACCTACGGGGGGAGGTTCAATCAGCCCCAGCATTTT. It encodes CASTYGGRFNQPQHF.

The CDR3 region is CSAIFGGARNEKLFF. The CDR3 bases are TGCAGCGCCATTTTCGGGGGGGCCCGTAATGAAAAACTGTTTTTT. V gene TRBV29-1 combines with J gene TRBJ1-4; tentatively, D is TRBD1 (6 bases). Between the trimmed V and J ends, which lost 7 bases and 4 bases, there was a span of 19 bases. CDR1 is SQVTM and CDR2 is ANQGSEA in the germline V gene. This CDR3 region has 15 residues.

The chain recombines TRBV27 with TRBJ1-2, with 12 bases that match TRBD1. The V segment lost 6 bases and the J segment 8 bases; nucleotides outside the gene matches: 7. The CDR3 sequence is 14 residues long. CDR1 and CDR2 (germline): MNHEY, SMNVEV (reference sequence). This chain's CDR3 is CASSHSGTGGGYTF. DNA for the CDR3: TGTGCCAGCAGCCATTCCGGGACAGGGGGCGGCTACACCTTC.

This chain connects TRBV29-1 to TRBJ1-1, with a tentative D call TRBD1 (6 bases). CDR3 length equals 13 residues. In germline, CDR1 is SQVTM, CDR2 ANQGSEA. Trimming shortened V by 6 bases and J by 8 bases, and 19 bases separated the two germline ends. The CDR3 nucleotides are TGCAGCGTCTCAAAGACAGGTGACGGGGAAGCTTTCTTT. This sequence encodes CSVSKTGDGEAFF. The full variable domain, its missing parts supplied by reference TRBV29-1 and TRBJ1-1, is SAVISQKPSRDICQRGTSLTIQCQVDSQVTMMFWYRQQPGQSLTLIATANQGSEATYESGFVIDKFPISRPNLTFSTLTVSNMSPEDSSIYLCSVSKTGDGEAFFGQGTRLTVV.

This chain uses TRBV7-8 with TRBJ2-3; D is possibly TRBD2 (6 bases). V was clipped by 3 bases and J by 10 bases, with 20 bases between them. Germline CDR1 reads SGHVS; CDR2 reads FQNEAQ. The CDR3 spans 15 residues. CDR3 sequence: CASSFRDRTGDSQYF. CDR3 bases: TGTGCCAGCAGCTTCCGAGACCGGACTGGGGACTCGCAGTATTTT. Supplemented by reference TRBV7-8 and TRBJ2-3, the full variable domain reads GAGVSQSPRYKVAKRGQDVALRCDPISGHVSLFWYQQALGQGPEFLTYFQNEAQLDKSGLPSDRFFAERPEGSVSTLKIQRTQQEDSAVYLCASSFRDRTGDSQYFGPGTRLTVL.

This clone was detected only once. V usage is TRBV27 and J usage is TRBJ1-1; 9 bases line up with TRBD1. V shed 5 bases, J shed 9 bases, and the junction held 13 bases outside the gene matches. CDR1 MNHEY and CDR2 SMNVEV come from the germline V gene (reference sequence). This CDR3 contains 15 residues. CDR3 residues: CASSPYGRDREQAFF. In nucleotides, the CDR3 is TGTGCCAGCAGTCCATATGGGCGGGACAGGGAGCAAGCTTTCTTT.

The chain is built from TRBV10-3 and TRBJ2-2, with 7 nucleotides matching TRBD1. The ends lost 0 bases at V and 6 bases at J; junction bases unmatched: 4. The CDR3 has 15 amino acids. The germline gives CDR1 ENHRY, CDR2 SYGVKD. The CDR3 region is CAISESWQGAGELFF. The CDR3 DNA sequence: TGTGCCATCAGTGAGTCGTGGCAGGGGGCCGGGGAGCTGTTTTTT.

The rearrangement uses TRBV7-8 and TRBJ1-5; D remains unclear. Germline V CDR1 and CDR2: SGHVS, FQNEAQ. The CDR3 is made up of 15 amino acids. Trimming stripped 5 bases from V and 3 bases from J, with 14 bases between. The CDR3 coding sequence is TGTGCCAGCAGCCCGAGGGAACGGGTCAATCAGCCCCAGCATTTT. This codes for CASSPRERVNQPQHF.

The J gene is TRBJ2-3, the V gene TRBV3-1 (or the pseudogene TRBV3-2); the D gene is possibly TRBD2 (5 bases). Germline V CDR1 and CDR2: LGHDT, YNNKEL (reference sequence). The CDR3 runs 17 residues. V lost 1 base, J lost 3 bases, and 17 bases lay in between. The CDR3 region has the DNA TGTGCCAGCAGCCAAGGAGGGAACGGACTGGGGACAGATACGCAGTATTTT. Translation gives CASSQGGNGLGTDTQYF.

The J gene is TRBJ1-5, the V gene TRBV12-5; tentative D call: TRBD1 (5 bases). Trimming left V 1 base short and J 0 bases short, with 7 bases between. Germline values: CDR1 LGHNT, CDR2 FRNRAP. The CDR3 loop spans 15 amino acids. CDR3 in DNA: TGTGCTAGTGGTTTGGGGGGGGGTAGCAATCAGCCCCAGCATTTT. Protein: CASGLGGGSNQPQHF.

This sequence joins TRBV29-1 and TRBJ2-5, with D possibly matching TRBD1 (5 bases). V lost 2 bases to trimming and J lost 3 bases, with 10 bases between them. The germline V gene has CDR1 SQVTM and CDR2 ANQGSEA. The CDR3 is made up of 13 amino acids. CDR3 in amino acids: CSVERQIEETQYF. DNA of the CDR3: TGCAGCGTTGAAAGACAGATCGAAGAGACCCAGTACTTC.

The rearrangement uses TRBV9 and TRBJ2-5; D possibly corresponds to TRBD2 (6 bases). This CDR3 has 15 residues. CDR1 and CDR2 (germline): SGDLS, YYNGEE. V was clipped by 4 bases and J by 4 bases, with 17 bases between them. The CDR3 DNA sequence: TGTGCCAGCAGCACTCATTCCGAGGGAGGAGAGACCCAGTACTTC. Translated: CASSTHSEGGETQYF.

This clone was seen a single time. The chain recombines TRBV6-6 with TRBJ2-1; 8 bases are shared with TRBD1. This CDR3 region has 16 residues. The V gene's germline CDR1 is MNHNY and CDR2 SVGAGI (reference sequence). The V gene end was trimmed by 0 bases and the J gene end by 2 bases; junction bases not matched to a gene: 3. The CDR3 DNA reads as TGTGCCAGCAGTTACTCAGCAGGGGGCCCCTACAATGAGCAGTTCTTC. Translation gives CASSYSAGGPYNEQFF.

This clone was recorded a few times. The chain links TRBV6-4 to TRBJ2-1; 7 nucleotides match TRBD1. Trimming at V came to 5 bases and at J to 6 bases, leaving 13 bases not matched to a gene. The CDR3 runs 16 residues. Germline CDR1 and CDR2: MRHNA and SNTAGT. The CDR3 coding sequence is TGTGCCAGCAGTTTTCAATTTTCCGGGGACAGCAATGAGCAGTTCTTC. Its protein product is CASSFQFSGDSNEQFF.

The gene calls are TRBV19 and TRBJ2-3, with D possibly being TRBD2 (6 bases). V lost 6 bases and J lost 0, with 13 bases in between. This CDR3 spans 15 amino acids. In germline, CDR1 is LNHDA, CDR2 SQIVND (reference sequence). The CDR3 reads CASRLTGTSTDTQYF. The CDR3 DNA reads TGTGCCAGTAGGTTGACGGGGACTAGCACAGATACGCAGTATTTT.